Shown below are 24 T cell receptor beta chains from a single sample sequenced in a study of shared clonotypes between healthy human individuals. Data came from immunoSEQ multiplex PCR; TCRdb stores just in-frame clones and leaves some out. Among 800,000 to 1,200,000 clones listed, 75% to 80% were seen once. Input material: memory CD4+ T cells from PBMCs. Indicated subset: CD45RA-negative fraction. The receptor set was obtained from a man between 18 and 35 years old in good health. Some clones in this sample may be carry-over from other donors' samples.

This chain links TRBV30 with TRBJ1-1; no clear D. The CDR3 consists of 11 residues. V was cut by 2 bases and J by 3 bases, with 4 bases left in between. In germline, CDR1 is GTSNPN, CDR2 SVGIG (reference sequence). This CDR3 is CAWSKDTEAFF. As DNA, the CDR3 is TGTGCCTGGAGTAAGGACACTGAAGCTTTCTTT. The full variable domain, with the rest looked up from reference TRBV30 and TRBJ1-1, is SQTIHQWPATLVQPVGSPLSLECTVEGTSNPNLYWYRQAAGRGLQLLFYSVGIGQISSEVPQNLSASRPQDRQFILSSKKLLLSDSGFYLCAWSKDTEAFFGQGTRLTVV.

Worth noting for this clone: This sample also contains other DNA sequences that code for the same CDR3. The chain employs TRBV6-5 and TRBJ2-7; 7 bases line up with TRBD2. Germline lookup yields CDR1 MNHEY and CDR2 SVGAGI. The CDR3 loop spans 13 amino acids. V dropped 7 bases and J dropped 1; count of bases not matched to a gene: 4. The CDR3 DNA reads as TGTGCCAGCACGAGAGCGGGATCCTACGAGCAGTACTTC. Protein: CASTRAGSYEQYF.

This clone came up a few times. This CDR3 reads CSVERTEDEQFF. The DNA of the CDR3 is TGCAGCGTTGAAAGGACAGAGGATGAGCAGTTCTTC. The rearrangement links TRBV29-1 to TRBJ2-1, with a weak D call TRBD1 (6 bases). This CDR3 is 12 amino acids long. V lost 2 bases, J lost 8 bases, and 10 bases lay in between. Germline lookup yields CDR1 SQVTM and CDR2 ANQGSEA.

This sequence joins TRBV27 and TRBJ2-1; maybe TRBD2 (5 bases). The CDR3 loop spans 14 amino acids. Trimming left V 3 bases short and J 9 bases short, with 15 bases between. Germline CDR1 reads MNHEY; CDR2 reads SMNVEV (reference sequence). The CDR3 protein is CASSFGPSPSEQFF. The CDR3, as DNA: TGTGCCAGCAGTTTTGGTCCTAGCCCCAGTGAGCAGTTCTTC.

In its sample, this clone was seen many times. The chain employs TRBV5-8 and TRBJ2-2; D not certain. V lost 3 bases and J lost 6, with 9 bases in between. CDR3 size: 13 residues. CDR1 and CDR2 from the germline V gene are SGHTS and YDEGEE. The CDR3 region is CASSSRDPGELFF. The DNA of the CDR3 is TGTGCCAGCAGCTCCCGTGACCCCGGGGAGCTGTTTTTT.

The V and J genes are TRBV9 and TRBJ2-5; TRBD1 agrees at 10 bases. The CDR3 consists of 15 residues. With 3 bases clipped from V and 4 bases from J, the junction kept 6 bases outside the gene matches. The germline gives CDR1 SGDLS, CDR2 YYNGEE. In DNA, the CDR3 is TGTGCCAGCAGCGGCGGACAGGGGGGGCGAGAGACCCAGTACTTC. Translation gives CASSGGQGGRETQYF.

The chain uses TRBV4-2 and TRBJ2-7; D not resolved. The V end lost 2 bases, the J end lost 6 bases, and 20 bases lay between the germline ends. CDR3 length: 16 amino acids. Germline V gene data show CDR1 as LGHNA and CDR2 as YNFKEQ. The CDR3 sequence is CASSQSPGGVRSEQYF. DNA of the CDR3: TGTGCCAGCAGCCAAAGCCCAGGTGGGGTGCGGAGCGAGCAGTACTTC.

This clone was counted between two and nine times. The chain is built from TRBV7-8 and TRBJ1-5; the D gene is possibly TRBD1 (6 bases). This CDR3 has 13 amino acids. Per germline, CDR1 SGHVS and CDR2 FQNEAQ. Trimming stripped 7 bases from V and 6 bases from J, with 13 bases between. CDR3 loop: CASTPGAGQPQHF. The CDR3, as DNA: TGTGCCAGCACCCCGGGGGCGGGTCAGCCCCAGCATTTT.

The rearrangement joins TRBV9 to TRBJ2-2, with 8 bases fitting TRBD2. J lost 3 bases, V lost 4 bases, and 5 bases had no gene match. Germline CDR1 and CDR2: SGDLS and YYNGEE. This CDR3 has 15 amino acids. In nucleotides, the CDR3 is TGTGCCAGCAGCCCCCGCGGGAGGCACACCGGGGAGCTGTTTTTT. This gives the protein CASSPRGRHTGELFF.

The J gene is TRBJ2-7, the V gene TRBV5-5; D may be TRBD2 (5 bases). The CDR3 loop spans 14 amino acids. The V end was cut by 0 bases, the J end by 3 bases, with 10 bases between. Germline V gene data show CDR1 as SGHKS and CDR2 as YYEKEE (reference sequence). The CDR3 bases are TGTGCCAGCAGCTTGGTTCTGGGGAGCTACGAGCAGTACTTC. Encoded protein: CASSLVLGSYEQYF.

This sequence joins TRBV5-6 and TRBJ2-1, with D possibly matching TRBD2 (6 bases). CDR3 length equals 15 residues. The ends were cut back, 3 bases at V and 8 bases at J, with 18 bases in the middle. Germline CDR1 and CDR2: SGHDT and YYEEEE. The CDR3 nucleotides read TGTGCCAGCAGCTCGAACACCGGACTATCTGATGAGCAGTTCTTC. This translates into CASSSNTGLSDEQFF.

The chain couples TRBV28 to TRBJ2-5; 11 bases align to TRBD2. The better agreement between TRBJ2-7 and the DNA end casts doubt on the J call. CDR1 is MDHEN and CDR2 is SYDVKM in the germline V gene. This CDR3 is 15 amino acids long. The CDR3 sequence: CATFSSGRNSYEQYF. CDR3 DNA: TGTGCCACCTTCTCTAGCGGGAGGAACTCCTACGAGCAGTACTTC.

In this sample, this clone turned up a few times. The CDR3 loop is CASSLASGGQETQYF. CDR3 DNA: TGTGCCAGCAGCCTCGCTAGCGGGGGCCAAGAGACCCAGTACTTC. The chain joins TRBV7-2 to TRBJ2-5; 10 nucleotides align to TRBD2. The germline V gene encodes CDR1 SGHTA and CDR2 FQGNSA. There are 15 residues in the CDR3. The trim removed 5 bases at V and 1 base at J, leaving 4 bases unmatched.

The J gene is TRBJ1-2, the V gene TRBV5-1; possibly TRBD1 for D (5 bases). The germline gives CDR1 SGHRS, CDR2 YFSETQ. The CDR3 covers 14 residues. V lost 0 bases to trimming and J lost 7 bases, with 13 bases between them. The CDR3 DNA sequence: TGCGCCAGCAGCTTGGGAAGCGGGCAGGGTGGCTACACCTTC. It specifies CASSLGSGQGGYTF.

V usage is TRBV30 and J usage is TRBJ1-1; D possibly corresponds to TRBD1 (6 bases). Germline lookup yields CDR1 GTSNPN and CDR2 SVGIG (reference sequence). The CDR3 totals 15 residues. V was trimmed by 6 bases and J by 2 bases, leaving 19 bases between them. This chain's CDR3 is CACSTFGRGNTEAFF. As DNA, the CDR3 is TGTGCCTGCAGTACCTTCGGCAGGGGCAACACTGAAGCTTTCTTT.

The rearrangement joins TRBV18 to TRBJ2-3; 11 bases map to TRBD2. The CDR3 totals 15 residues. The trim removed 3 bases at V and 6 bases at J, leaving 5 bases unmatched. The germline CDR1 and CDR2 sequences are KGHSH and LQKENI. CDR3 sequence: CASSPLSGRGDTQYF. The CDR3 DNA is TGTGCCAGCTCACCTCTTAGCGGGAGGGGCGATACGCAGTATTTT.

J is TRBJ1-3 and V is TRBV5-1; no reliable D call. Per the germline V gene, CDR1 is SGHRS and CDR2 is YFSETQ. The CDR3 totals 15 residues. Trimming pared 4 bases from V and 0 bases from J, leaving 11 bases between. The CDR3 is CASSLPGSSGNTIYF. In nucleotides, the CDR3 is TGCGCCAGCAGCCTACCGGGTTCCTCTGGAAACACCATATATTTT.

The chain joins TRBV4-1 to TRBJ1-5; no firm D call. The CDR3 loop spans 17 amino acids. V lost 4 bases and J lost 2, with 18 bases in between. Per the germline V gene, CDR1 is MGHRA and CDR2 is YSYEKL. CDR3 coding DNA: TGCGCCAGCAGCCCAAGGACCTCTCACCTCGGCAATCAGCCCCAGCATTTT. Protein: CASSPRTSHLGNQPQHF.

With regard to this clone: At the DNA level, this CDR3 is encoded by other sequences in the same sample as well. The chain links TRBV5-1 to TRBJ2-7, with D possibly matching TRBD1 (6 bases). The CDR3 totals 12 residues. V lost 3 bases to trimming and J lost 4 bases, with 8 bases between them. CDR1 and CDR2 from the germline V gene are SGHRS and YFSETQ. CDR3 loop: CASSSTGYEQYF. The CDR3 region has the DNA TGCGCCAGCAGCTCCACAGGGTACGAGCAGTACTTC.

The genes are TRBV5-1 and TRBJ2-3; 8 bases align to TRBD1. This CDR3 spans 15 amino acids. The J segment lost 2 bases and the V segment lost 4 bases, leaving 6 bases of the junction unmatched. The germline CDR1 and CDR2 sequences are SGHRS and YFSETQ. CDR3 DNA sequence: TGCGCCAGCAGCCTAAGGGACAGGTACACAGATACGCAGTATTTT. It is translated as CASSLRDRYTDTQYF.

This clone was seen a single time. The rearrangement joins TRBV27 to TRBJ2-4; 8 bases are shared with TRBD2. With V trimmed by 1 base and J by 7 bases, 6 bases remained unmatched. Germline V gives CDR1 MNHEY, CDR2 SMNVEV (reference sequence). This CDR3 has 15 residues. CDR3 sequence (DNA): TGTGCCAGCAGTTTATTAGGTAGCGGGAACAACATTCAGTACTTC. Its translation is CASSLLGSGNNIQYF.

The rearrangement uses TRBV11-2 and TRBJ2-5; D is possibly TRBD1 or TRBD2 (5 bases each). The CDR3 is 14 residues long. The germline V gene has CDR1 SGHAT and CDR2 FQNNGV. The V end was cut by 5 bases, the J end by 0 bases, with 10 bases between. CDR3 DNA: TGTGCCAGCAGCCAGGGACCCTACCAAGAGACCCAGTACTTC. Protein: CASSQGPYQETQYF. Using reference TRBV11-2 and TRBJ2-5 for the parts outside the CDR3, the full variable domain is EAGVAQSPRYKIIEKRQSVAFWCNPISGHATLYWYQQILGQGPKLLIQFQNNGVVDDSQLPKDRFSAERLKGVDSTLKIQPAKLEDSAVYLCASSQGPYQETQYFGPGTRLLVL.

This clone has just one count. The chain recombines TRBV7-9 with TRBJ2-1; unclear D gene. Germline V gives CDR1 SEHNR, CDR2 FQNEAQ (reference sequence). Trimming removed 3 bases from V and 5 bases from J, with 8 bases in between. The CDR3 is 13 amino acids. CDR3 residues: CASSLESNNEQFF. For the CDR3, the DNA is TGTGCCAGCAGCTTGGAATCCAACAATGAGCAGTTCTTC.

This clone was recorded only once. V usage is TRBV7-9 and J usage is TRBJ1-2, with D unresolved. V lost 1 base and J lost 2, with 11 bases in between. Germline CDR1 reads SEHNR; CDR2 reads FQNEAQ (reference sequence). This CDR3 spans 15 amino acids. The CDR3 loop is CASSLVTDWNYGYTF. The CDR3 DNA is TGTGCCAGCAGCTTAGTCACGGATTGGAACTATGGCTACACCTTC.